Listed below are T cell receptor beta chains from one sample, sequenced in a study of TIL therapy for anti-PD-1-resistant metastatic lung cancer. Method: immunoSEQ multiplex PCR; TCRdb's copy keeps in-frame clones and lacks some. Among 45,000 to 60,000 clones listed, 55% to 75% were seen once. This specimen was tumor tissue, taken at baseline. Receptor source: a person between 25 and 80 years old with non-small cell lung cancer. Each CDR3 is given with its conserved first and last residue. A D gene is named only where the DNA matches it firmly. Size values are once, few and many counts, or a class for expanded clones, and some rows have none.

TRBD1 | TRBJ1-3 | . | TRBV14 | TGTGCCAGCAGCCAGGCGACAGGGCATCCTGGAAACACCATATATTTT | CASSQATGHPGNTIYF
. | TRBJ2-5 | . | TRBV19 | TGTGCCAGTAAAGGGGGGCCAGGGCGGACCCAGTACTTC | CASKGGPGRTQYF
. | TRBJ1-2 | . | TRBV28 | TGTGTCAGCAGTTTTGCAGGGAGCCTAATGGGAGGCTACACCTTC | CVSSFAGSLMGGYTF
. | TRBJ1-1 | once | TRBV10-3 | TGTGCCATCAGTGAGAGGGGGAACACTGAAGCTTTCTTT | CAISERGNTEAFF
. | TRBJ1-2 | . | TRBV11-2 | TGTGCCAGCAGCTTAGGCGTCCTAAAGGACTATGGCTACACCTTC | CASSLGVLKDYGYTF
. | TRBJ2-5 | . | TRBV5-1 | TGCGCCAGCCCACAGGGATTAAAGACCCAGTACTTC | CASPQGLKTQYF
TRBD1 | TRBJ1-4 | . | TRBV11-1 | TGTGCCAGCAGCTCCGGACAGGGGCGTGAAAAACTGTTTTTT | CASSSGQGREKLFF
. | TRBJ2-7 | . | TRBV6-5 | TGTGCCAGCAGTGCTTCCCCGGACGCCTCCTACGAGCAGTACTTC | CASSASPDASYEQYF
. | TRBJ1-1 | . | TRBV6-5 | TGTGCCAGCAGTTACATGGCAGAGAACACTGAAGCTTTCTTT | CASSYMAENTEAFF
. | TRBJ2-1 | . | TRBV12-5 | TGTGCTAGTGGTTTGGACCTGGGAGTTGGCAATGAGCAGTTCTTC | CASGLDLGVGNEQFF
TRBD1 | TRBJ1-1 | few | TRBV6-5 | TGTGCCAGCAGTGGACAGGGCCGTTTGAACACTGAAGCTTTCTTT | CASSGQGRLNTEAFF
. | TRBJ2-2 | once | TRBV16 | TGTGCCAGCAGCCAATCGAGGACAAACACCGGGGAGCTGTTTTTT | CASSQSRTNTGELFF
. | TRBJ2-1 | . | TRBV11-3 | TGTGCCAGCAGCTTAGATTGGGGGCTTGAGCAGTTCTTC | CASSLDWGLEQFF
. | TRBJ1-1 | few | TRBV5-1 | TGCGCCAGCAGCTTGGACAGCCTGAACACTGAAGCTTTCTTT | CASSLDSLNTEAFF
. | TRBJ2-2 | few | TRBV4-3 | TGCGCCAGCAGCCAAGATCCGGGTCCAGGATACACCGGGGAGCTGTTTTTT | CASSQDPGPGYTGELFF
. | TRBJ2-2 | once | TRBV19 | TGTGCCAGTATCGACAGATCGGGCACCGGGGAGCTGTTTTTT | CASIDRSGTGELFF
TRBD1 | TRBJ1-1 | . | TRBV30 | TGTGCCTGGAGCGTGGGGACAGCTCTCTCTGAAGCTTTCTTT | CAWSVGTALSEAFF
. | TRBJ1-1 | . | TRBV7-2 | TGTGCCAGCAGCCACGGTGCAGGTACGAACACTGAAGCTTTCTTT | CASSHGAGTNTEAFF
. | TRBJ1-2 | few | TRBV19 | TGTGCCAGTAGTATTCAGGGGTATGGCTACACCTTC | CASSIQGYGYTF